This TCR beta chain was observed in a study of cytomegalovirus exposure and HLA in healthy donors. At the level of the study: Genotyping of 300 to 450 donors showed that 80% to 90% belonged to the Caucasian-associated ancestry cluster. Study conclusions and caveats: Analysis was performed later, and it showed HLA-associated TCR beta chains to be more clonally expanded than equally common others.

The germline V and J ends were trimmed by 3 bases and 6 bases, with 14 bases remaining between them. This CDR3 spans 14 amino acids. CDR1 is SNHLY, CDR2 FYNNEI, per germline. Primers: 60 Vbeta forward and 13 Jbeta reverse. Sequencing was performed with immunoSEQ multiplex PCR; in TCRdb, only in-frame clones are kept and a portion is missing. The sample table includes roughly 80,000 clones. On this clone itself: As yet, its antigen is unknown.

V is TRBV2 and J is TRBJ1-1; D is perhaps TRBD1 (5 bases). The sample was PBMCs. The receptor was isolated from a man aged 50-60 years in good health and CMV-seropositive. DNA of the CDR3: TGTGCCAGCAGTGAGGAGTCAGGGTGGGCTGAAGCTTTCTTT. Protein product: CASSEESGWAEAFF.